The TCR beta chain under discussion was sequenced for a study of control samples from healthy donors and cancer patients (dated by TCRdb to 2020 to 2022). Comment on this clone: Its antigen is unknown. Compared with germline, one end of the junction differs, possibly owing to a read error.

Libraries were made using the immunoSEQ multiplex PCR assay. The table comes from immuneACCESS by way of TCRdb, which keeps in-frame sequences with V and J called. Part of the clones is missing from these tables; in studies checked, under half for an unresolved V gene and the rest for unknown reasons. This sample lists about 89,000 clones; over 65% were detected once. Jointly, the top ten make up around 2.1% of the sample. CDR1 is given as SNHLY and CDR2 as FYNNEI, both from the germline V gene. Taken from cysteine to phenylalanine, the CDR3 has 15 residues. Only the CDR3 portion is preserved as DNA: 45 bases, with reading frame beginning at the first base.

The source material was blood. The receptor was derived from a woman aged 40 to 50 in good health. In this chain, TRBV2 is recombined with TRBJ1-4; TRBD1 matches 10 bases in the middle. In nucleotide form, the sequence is TGTGCCAGCAGCGAAGCGGGACAGGGGTCTGAAAAACTGTTTTTT. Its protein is CASSEAGQGSEKLFF.